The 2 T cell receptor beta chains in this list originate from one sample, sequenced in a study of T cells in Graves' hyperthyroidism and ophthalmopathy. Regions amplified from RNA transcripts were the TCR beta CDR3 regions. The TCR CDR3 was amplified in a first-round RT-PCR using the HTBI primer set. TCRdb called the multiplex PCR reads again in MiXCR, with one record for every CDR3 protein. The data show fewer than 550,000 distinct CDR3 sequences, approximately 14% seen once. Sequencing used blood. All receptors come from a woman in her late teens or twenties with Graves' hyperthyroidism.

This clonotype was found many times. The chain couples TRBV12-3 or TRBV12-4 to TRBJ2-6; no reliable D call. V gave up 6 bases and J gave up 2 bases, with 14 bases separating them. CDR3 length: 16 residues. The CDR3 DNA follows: TGTGCCAGCAGCCAAAGCTCAAACCCTGGGGCCAACGTCCTGACTTTC. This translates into CASSQSSNPGANVLTF.

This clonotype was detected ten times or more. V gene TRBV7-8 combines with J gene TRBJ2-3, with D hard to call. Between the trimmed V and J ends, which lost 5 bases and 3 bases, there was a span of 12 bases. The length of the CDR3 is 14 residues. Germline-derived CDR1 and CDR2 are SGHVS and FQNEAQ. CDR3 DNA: TGTGCCAGCAGCCCTGGCCAAGCTACAGATACGCAGTATTTT. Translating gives CASSPGQATDTQYF.